The clone carrying this T cell receptor beta chain was recorded only once. What it binds is unknown. The data are from a study of shared clonotypes between healthy human individuals. Healthy HIV-negative adults with no recent acute infections or vaccinations were recruited as donors. Memory CD4+ cells were the fraction left after CD45RA+ naive selection. Assay: immunoSEQ multiplex PCR; the TCRdb copy retains only in-frame clones and omits some. The sample contains 2,500,000 or so clones, 85% to 95% of which appear only once. Notes on the study in general: When compared with the clonotypes that were shared by all four sorted-subset donors, the non-shared clonotypes turned out to have lower generation probabilities.

The source material was naive CD4+ T cells from PBMCs. The subset was: CD45RA+ positively selected. The clonotype was recovered from a man aged 18 to 29 in good health. Some clones in this sample may be carry-over from other donors' samples.

The CDR3 nucleotides read TGTGCCAGCAGTTCCCGCGGGAGAACGTATGGCTACACCTTC. Translated, it gives CASSSRGRTYGYTF. The chain employs TRBV28 and TRBJ1-2; D gene ambiguous. The CDR3 extends over 14 amino acids. V was clipped by 4 bases and J by 5 bases, with 14 bases between them. Germline CDR1 and CDR2: MDHEN and SYDVKM.